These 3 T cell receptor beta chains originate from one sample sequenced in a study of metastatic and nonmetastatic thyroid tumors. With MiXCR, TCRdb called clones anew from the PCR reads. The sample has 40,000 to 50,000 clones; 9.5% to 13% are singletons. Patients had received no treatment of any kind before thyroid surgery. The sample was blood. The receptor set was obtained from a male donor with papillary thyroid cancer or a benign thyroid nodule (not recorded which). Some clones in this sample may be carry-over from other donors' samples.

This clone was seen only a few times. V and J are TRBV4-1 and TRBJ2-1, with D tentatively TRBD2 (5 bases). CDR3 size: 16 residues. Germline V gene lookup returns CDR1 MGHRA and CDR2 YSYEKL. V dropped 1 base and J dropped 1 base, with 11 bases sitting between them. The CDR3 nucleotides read TGCGCCAGCAGCCAAGGGATCGGGGTTTCCTACAATGAGCAGTTCTTC. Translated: CASSQGIGVSYNEQFF.

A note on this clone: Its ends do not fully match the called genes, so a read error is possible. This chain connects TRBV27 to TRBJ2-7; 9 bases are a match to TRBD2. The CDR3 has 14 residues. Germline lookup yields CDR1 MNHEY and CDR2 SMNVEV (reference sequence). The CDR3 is CASSQAGGGSEQYF. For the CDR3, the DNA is TGCGCCAGCAGCCAAGCGGGAGGAGGGTCCGAGCAGTACTTC.

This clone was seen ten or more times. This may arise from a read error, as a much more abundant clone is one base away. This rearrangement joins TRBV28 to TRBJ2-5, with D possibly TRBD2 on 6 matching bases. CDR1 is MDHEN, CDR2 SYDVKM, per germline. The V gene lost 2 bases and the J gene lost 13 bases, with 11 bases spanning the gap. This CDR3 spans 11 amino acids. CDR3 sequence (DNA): TGTGCCAGCAGTTTAGGACGGGGGACGTACTTC. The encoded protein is CASSLGRGTYF.